This TCR beta chain was retrieved from a study of beta chain features in type 1 diabetes. As for the study in general: Examination of sorted cells across all samples involved approximately 100,000,000 cells.

Investigators reverse transcribed all isolated RNA, so they sequenced expressed TCRB transcripts. Assay: immunoSEQ multiplex PCR; the TCRdb copy retains only in-frame clones and omits some. The profile shows roughly 150,000 clones, about 9% of them singletons. The CDR3 loop spans 12 amino acids. V lost 6 bases, J lost 9 bases, and 5 bases stayed unmatched. Germline V lookup: CDR1 MDHEN, CDR2 SYDVKM. Details on this clone: Antigen unknown.

Study results and caveats: Still unanswered here is whether HLA type influences TCRB rearrangement. TCRB CDR3s from Type 1 diabetes patients were moderately but significantly shorter in all four CD4+ subsets.

Specimen: central memory CD4+ T cells from blood. This sequence joins TRBV28 and TRBJ2-1; 7 bases match TRBD1. The sequence came from a young woman with type 1 diabetes. The CDR3 protein is CASRTTGIEQFF. CDR3 bases: TGTGCCAGCAGGACGACAGGGATTGAGCAGTTCTTC.